The clone carrying this T cell receptor (beta chain) was seen more than once but under ten times. Antigen unknown. The data were obtained in a study of T-cell memory formation after mild COVID-19. Study-wide results and caveats: CD4/CD8 balance held among clones contracting day 15 to 85, and later expanders leaned CD4+.

This CDR3 is 16 amino acids long. Per germline, CDR1 LGHNA and CDR2 YNFKEQ. The V and J ends lost 4 bases and 4 bases, in that order; junction bases with no gene match: 12. TCRdb passed the 5' RACE reads through MiXCR, listing each CDR3 protein once. Of 400,000 to 550,000 distinct CDR3 sequences listed, approximately 23% are singletons. This sequence was found in an adult woman who had mild COVID-19 (a few samples of this study predate the infection). Cell type and time point are not known. The V gene is TRBV4-2, the J gene TRBJ1-2; TRBD1 agrees at 7 bases. Sequenced input: PBMCs or a T cell subset sorted from them (not recorded which). The CDR3 loop reads CASSPGEGTAVYGYTF. CDR3 nucleotide sequence: TGTGCCAGCAGCCCGGGGGAAGGGACAGCCGTCTATGGCTACACCTTC.